This TCR beta chain was obtained from a study of blood T cell repertoires in COVID-19. Source study methods: Estimation of nucleated cell counts was performed using reference gene primer amplification. Sequenced by immunoSEQ multiplex PCR; TCRdb stores in-frame clones only, minus some. The V and J calls and clone size are taken from that table; D and trimming were inferred from the DNA. Here the sample spans hundreds of thousands of clones, roughly 90% being singletons. The germline CDR1 and CDR2 sequences are SGHTA and FQGNSA. The V end was cut by 4 bases, the J end by 3 bases, with 8 bases between. The CDR3 is 13 amino acids.

The receptor was isolated from a woman aged 25 to 39 with COVID-19, enrolled during active disease. Sequenced input: peripheral blood. V usage is TRBV7-2 and J usage is TRBJ2-3; D not certain. CDR3 nucleotides: TGTGCCAGCAGCTCGCGTCCAACAGATACGCAGTATTTT. The encoded protein is CASSSRPTDTQYF.